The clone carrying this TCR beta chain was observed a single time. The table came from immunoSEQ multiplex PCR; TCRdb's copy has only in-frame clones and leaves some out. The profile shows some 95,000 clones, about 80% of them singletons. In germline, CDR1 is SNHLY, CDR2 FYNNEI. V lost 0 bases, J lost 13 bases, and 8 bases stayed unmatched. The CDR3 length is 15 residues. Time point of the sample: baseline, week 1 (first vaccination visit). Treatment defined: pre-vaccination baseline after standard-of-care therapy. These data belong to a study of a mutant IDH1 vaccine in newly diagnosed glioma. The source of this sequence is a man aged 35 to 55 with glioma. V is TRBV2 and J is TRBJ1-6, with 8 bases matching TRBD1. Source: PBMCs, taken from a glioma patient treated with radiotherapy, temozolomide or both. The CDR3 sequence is CASSEARTGSSPLHF. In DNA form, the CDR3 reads TGTGCCAGCAGTGAAGCTCGGACAGGGAGCTCTCCCCTCCACTTT. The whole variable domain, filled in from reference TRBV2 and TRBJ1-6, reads EPEVTQTPSHQVTQMGQEVILRCVPISNHLYFYWYRQILGQKVEFLVSFYNNEISEKSEIFDDQFSVERPDGSNFTLKIRSTKLEDSAMYFCASSEARTGSSPLHFGNGTRLTVT.